Following are 4 T cell receptor beta chains from one sample sequenced in a study of molecular identifiers for immune sequencing clone quantification. From the PCR reads, TCRdb called clonotypes with MiXCR, one entry per CDR3 protein. Of about 510,000 distinct CDR3 sequences listed, about 20% are singletons. Sequenced sample: naive CD8+ T cells from blood, with Jurkat cell RNA spiked in. The sample's subset: FACS-sorted CD8+CD4-CCR7+CD45RA+ naive T cells. The origin of the receptors is a human donor in good health. Some libraries in this study had Jurkat cell RNA spiked in.

This clonotype was counted between two and nine times. The chain has TRBV5-1 and TRBJ2-7; D unresolved. The germline gives CDR1 SGHRS, CDR2 YFSETQ. The CDR3 length is 14 residues. Trimming left V 2 bases short and J 2 bases short, with 11 bases between. This CDR3 is CASSFEGFPYEQYF. CDR3 bases: TGCGCCAGCAGCTTTGAAGGTTTCCCCTACGAGCAGTACTTC. Full variable domain (missing parts from reference TRBV5-1 and TRBJ2-7): KAGVTQTPRYLIKTRGQQVTLSCSPISGHRSVSWYQQTPGQGLQFLFEYFSETQRNKGNFPGRFSGRQFSNSRSEMNVSTLELGDSALYLCASSFEGFPYEQYFGPGTRLTVT.

This clonotype was recorded at least ten times. This chain connects TRBV7-2 to TRBJ2-5, with D unresolved. This CDR3 region has 14 residues. V was pared by 5 bases and J by 0 bases, with 10 bases between. CDR1 and CDR2 (germline): SGHTA, FQGNSA. CDR3 protein: CASSPPAYQETQYF. CDR3 nucleotides: TGTGCCAGCAGCCCGCCAGCGTACCAAGAGACCCAGTACTTC. The full variable domain, in which reference TRBV7-2 and TRBJ2-5 provide the parts outside the CDR3, is GAGVSQSPSNKVTEKGKDVELRCDPISGHTALYWYRQSLGQGLEFLIYFQGNSAPDKSGLPSDRFSAERTGGSVSTLTIQRTQQEDSAVYLCASSPPAYQETQYFGPGTRLLVL.

This chain uses TRBV4-1 with TRBJ2-1; a weak D match, TRBD2 (5 bases). The germline V and J ends were trimmed by 1 base and 4 bases, with 20 bases remaining between them. From germline, CDR1 is MGHRA and CDR2 YSYEKL. CDR3 length: 18 residues. The DNA for the CDR3 is TGCGCCAGCAGCCAAGTTGTTGGGAGTCTAGGTCTATACAATGAGCAGTTCTTC. Translation gives CASSQVVGSLGLYNEQFF.

The table lists this clonotype with many counts. The rearrangement links TRBV20-1 to TRBJ2-2; D possibly corresponds to TRBD1 (5 bases). The CDR3 consists of 16 residues. Germline CDR1 is DFQATT and CDR2 is SNEGSKA (reference sequence). Trimming pared 0 bases from V and 2 bases from J, leaving 13 bases between. This chain's CDR3 is CSARDHDSQNTGELFF. In DNA, the CDR3 is TGCAGTGCTAGAGATCACGACAGCCAAAACACCGGGGAGCTGTTTTTT.